This T cell receptor (beta chain) stems from a study of cytomegalovirus exposure and HLA in healthy donors. Study-level points and caveats: Later genetic work tied a missense DCLRE1C variant to beta-chain V and J trimming. The study put under 200 TCR beta chains on its list as cytomegalovirus-associated.

Amplification used 60 Vbeta primers and 13 Jbeta primers. The protocol was immunoSEQ multiplex PCR, while the TCRdb copy is restricted to in-frame clones and leaves out a portion. The repertoire holds about 98,000 clones, with roughly 76% as singletons. Points on this clone: Its antigen is not known.

Trimming removed 0 bases at V and 0 bases at J, with 9 bases between. The germline gives CDR1 MNHNY, CDR2 SVGAGI (reference sequence). The CDR3 has 16 amino acids. The sequenced material came from PBMCs. The receptor's source is a female donor in good health and CMV-seronegative. The gene calls are TRBV6-6 and TRBJ1-3; D is unclear. The CDR3 loop is CASSYSLEVSGNTIYF. DNA of the CDR3: TGTGCCAGCAGTTACTCGTTAGAGGTCTCTGGAAACACCATATATTTT.